This TCR beta chain was found in a study of shared clonotypes between healthy human individuals. There are 13 residues in the CDR3. Germline trimming cut 6 bases from V and 7 bases from J; bases unmatched to any gene: 9. Germline V lookup: CDR1 MGHRA, CDR2 YSYEKL. Assay: immunoSEQ multiplex PCR; the TCRdb copy retains only in-frame clones and omits some. The sample records more than 2 million clones, 95% being singletons. The TCR comes from a man in his late teens or twenties in good health. The rearrangement uses TRBV4-1 and TRBJ2-7; the match to TRBD1 covers 7 bases. Sequenced: naive CD4+ T cells sorted from blood. Subset described: CD45RA+ positively selected. The DNA of the CDR3 is TGCGCCAGCAGAATGACAGGGTTGACGGAGCAGTACTTC. It encodes CASRMTGLTEQYF.